Included here is one T cell receptor (beta chain) sequence, with context. Its antigen is unknown. V was trimmed by 5 bases and J by 10 bases, leaving 18 bases between them. From germline, CDR1 is SGHTA and CDR2 FQGNSA. This CDR3 is built from 13 residues. This record belongs to a study of blood T cells in healthy people across ages. A second PCR, run for about 6 to 11 cycles, used a sample-barcoded 5' primer plus a J-beta primer mix. TCRdb re-called the 5' RACE reads with MiXCR, one entry per CDR3 protein. The data contain 1.8 million or so distinct CDR3 sequences, 30% to 40% of them singletons. Notes on the study in general: Across the age range, TCR beta diversity per million T cells fell in a roughly linear way.

Sequencing was done on a sample of blood. This TCR came from a human donor in good health. This sequence joins TRBV7-2 and TRBJ2-7; no firm D call. The CDR3 DNA is TGTGCCAGCAGCGGGTCCTTCGAAAGCCCCCAGTACTTC. Amino acid sequence: CASSGSFESPQYF.